Listed below are T cell receptor beta chains from one sample, sequenced in a study. TCRdb processed the 5' RACE reads anew with MiXCR; each CDR3 protein has one entry. The sample gives fewer than 8,500 distinct CDR3 sequences, 68% of which show up once; about 4.4% is in the top ten. Sequenced material: tumor-infiltrating naive CD4+ T cells sorted from the breast tumor. The receptors shown here come from a female donor with breast cancer. Each CDR3 is given with its conserved first and last residue. A D gene is named only where the DNA matches it firmly. Size values are once, few and many counts, or a class for expanded clones, and some rows have none.

clone size,D gene,J gene,V gene,CDR3 DNA,CDR3 protein
-,-,TRBJ1-4,TRBV6-6,TGTGCCAGCGGGGCGGACGATGAGAAACTGTTTTTT,CASGADDEKLFF
few,-,TRBJ2-5,TRBV20-1,TGCAGTGCTAGAGATCCACAGGCCCAAGAGACCCAGTACTTC,CSARDPQAQETQYF
-,TRBD2,TRBJ2-7,TRBV30,TGTGCCTGGAGCGCGGGGACTAGCGGACACTTGACGTACGAGCAGTACTTC,CAWSAGTSGHLTYEQYF
few,-,TRBJ1-1,TRBV5-1,TGCGCCAGCAGCTTGGCGGGACACAAGAACACTGAAGCTTTCTTT,CASSLAGHKNTEAFF
-,TRBD1,TRBJ1-2,TRBV5-1,TGCGCCAGCAGCCAGGACAGGGGCCTCAACTATGGCTACACCTTC,CASSQDRGLNYGYTF
-,-,TRBJ1-5,TRBV27,TGTGCCAGCAGTCTAAAGGGGGACGGCGGCCGGCCCCAGCAGTTT,CASSLKGDGGRPQQF
-,TRBD1,TRBJ2-7,TRBV7-8,TGTGCCAGCAGCTCCGGACAGGGGGCCAACGAGCAGTACTTC,CASSSGQGANEQYF
-,-,TRBJ2-5,TRBV20-1,TGCAGTGCTGAGACAGGTCTGGCTGTGGAGACCCAGTACTTC,CSAETGLAVETQYF
-,TRBD2,TRBJ2-3,TRBV5-1,TGCGCCAGCAGCATAGCGGGACTAGCGGGAGCCAATACGCAGTATTTT,CASSIAGLAGANTQYF
-,-,TRBJ2-5,TRBV6-1,TGTGCCAGCAGTGGTAATAGCCAGATCCAAGAGACCCAGTACTTC,CASSGNSQIQETQYF
few,-,TRBJ2-5,TRBV5-6,TGTGCCAGCAGCTTATTGGGGCAGGGAGCCAACCAAGAGACCCAGTACTTC,CASSLLGQGANQETQYF
-,-,TRBJ1-6,TRBV6-5,TGTGCCAGCAGTTACAGTAGATGGGACTTAAATTCACCCCTCCACTTT,CASSYSRWDLNSPLHF
-,-,TRBJ2-5,TRBV20-1,TGCAGTGCTAGAGAAGTTGGTGGCGAGACCCAGTACTTC,CSAREVGGETQYF
-,TRBD2,TRBJ2-1,TRBV2,TGTGCCAGCAAAGGCGGGGGCTACAATGAGCAGTTCTTC,CASKGGGYNEQFF
-,TRBD1,TRBJ1-1,TRBV6-5,TGTGCCAGCACCGAGACAGGGGGCTATGACACTGAAGCTTTCTTT,CASTETGGYDTEAFF
-,-,TRBJ1-1,TRBV7-2,TGTGCCAGCAGCTTAGGTCCCCCGATCGCTGAAGCTTTCTTT,CASSLGPPIAEAFF
-,TRBD2,TRBJ2-1,TRBV7-8,TGTGCCAGCAGCTTCGGGACTAGCCAAAAAAGGGGCGAGCAGTTCTTC,CASSFGTSQKRGEQFF
-,-,TRBJ1-3,TRBV18,TGTGCCAGCTCAACAGAGAGCTCTGGAAACACCATATATTTT,CASSTESSGNTIYF
-,TRBD2,TRBJ2-3,TRBV29-1,TGCAGCGTTGCTCGGCGGGAGAGGGGCACAGATACGCAGTATTTT,CSVARRERGTDTQYF
-,TRBD2,TRBJ2-3,TRBV5-1,TGCGCCAGCAGCTTGGGAGCGGGGACGCATACGCAGTATTTT,CASSLGAGTHTQYF
once,-,TRBJ1-2,TRBV20-1,TGCAGTGCTACATCCCTCCAGGGCAACTATGGCTACACCTTC,CSATSLQGNYGYTF
-,-,TRBJ2-7,TRBV29-1,TGCAGCGTACGGGATAGCTACTACGAGCAGTACTTC,CSVRDSYYEQYF
-,TRBD2,TRBJ2-5,TRBV2,TGTGCCAGCAGTCTACTAGCGGGGCAAGAGACCCAGTACTTC,CASSLLAGQETQYF
-,-,TRBJ1-2,TRBV20-1,TGCGGGGGACCGGAGGATTATGGCTACACCTTC,CGGPEDYGYTF
-,TRBD1,TRBJ1-4,TRBV19,TGTGCCAGTAAGGGGCAGGGGGGCGAAAAACTGTTTTTT,CASKGQGGEKLFF
few,-,TRBJ2-2,TRBV7-7,TGTGCTAGCAGCTTAATGGTCAGCGACACCGGGGAGCTGTTTTTT,CASSLMVSDTGELFF
-,-,TRBJ2-7,TRBV6-6,TGTGCCAGCAACCAAGCGGACTCCTACGAGCAGTACTTC,CASNQADSYEQYF
-,TRBD1,TRBJ2-7,TRBV10-3,TGTGCCATCAGACGTTCGGACAGGGGTTCCTACGAGCAGTACTTC,CAIRRSDRGSYEQYF
few,-,TRBJ2-2,TRBV10-3,TGTGCCATCAGTGAGTCAGGGATAGCGAACACCGGGGAGCTGTTTTTT,CAISESGIANTGELFF
-,TRBD2,TRBJ2-7,TRBV3-1,TGTGCCAGCAGCACACGGACTAGCGGGAGTGCCGAGCAGTACTTC,CASSTRTSGSAEQYF
-,-,TRBJ1-5,TRBV7-8,TGTGCCAGCAGCTTAGGGGTAGCCCATAGCAATCAGCCCCAGCATTTT,CASSLGVAHSNQPQHF
-,TRBD2,TRBJ2-1,TRBV7-2,TGTGCCAGCAGCCCGCCCGGGACTAGCGGGACAAAGCAGTTCTTC,CASSPPGTSGTKQFF
-,-,TRBJ2-3,TRBV4-1,TGCGCCAGCAGCCAGGGGTCAAGCACAGATACGCAGTATTTT,CASSQGSSTDTQYF